This T cell receptor beta chain derives from a study of OX40 agonist ivuxolimab in advanced cancers. General study points: On average, a greater number of expanded clones characterised CD8+ T cells relative to CD4+.

On this clone itself: Its specificity is unknown.

The CDR3 is made up of 13 amino acids. V lost 4 bases to trimming and J lost 0 bases, with 7 bases between them. Germline CDR1 and CDR2: SGHKS and YYEKEE (reference sequence). Generated by immunoSEQ multiplex PCR, the TCRdb table keeps only in-frame clones and is missing some. The sample lists approximately 59,000 clones; 84% were seen once. Patients had blood sampled at baseline and again on cycle 4 day 1 and cycle 7 day 1. The sequenced sample was CD4+ or CD8+ T cells sorted from blood, obtained in a trial of the OX40 agonist ivuxolimab. This receptor was identified in an adult with an advanced solid tumor such as melanoma, head and neck, liver or kidney cancer. The gene calls are TRBV5-5 and TRBJ1-2; D not resolved. CDR3: CASSATANYGYTF. In DNA form, the CDR3 reads TGTGCCAGCAGCGCAACAGCTAACTATGGCTACACCTTC.